This passage covers 20 T cell receptor beta chains from one sample sequenced in a study of OX40 agonist ivuxolimab in advanced cancers. The library was built by means of the immunoSEQ multiplex PCR assay. The clones in this table, taken by TCRdb from immuneACCESS, are in-frame only. Not every clone is retained; where verified, under half of the shortfall comes from an unresolved V gene, and the cause of the rest is unknown. The sample yields some 50,000 clones; about 91% were counted once. Of the sample, 10% to 15% falls within the top ten clones. The sequencing here drew on CD4+ or CD8+ T cells sorted from blood, taken in a trial of the OX40 agonist ivuxolimab. These TCRs come from an adult with an advanced solid tumor such as melanoma, head and neck, liver or kidney cancer.

The chain joins TRBV7-6 to TRBJ2-1; 12 nucleotides agree with TRBD1. J lost 1 base, V lost 2 bases, and 12 bases had no gene match. The CDR3 spans 20 residues. Germline V lookup: CDR1 SGHVS, CDR2 FNYEAQ. The CDR3 DNA follows: TGTGCCAGCAGCTTATCCACCGGGACAGGGGGCGGAGAGTCCTACAATGAGCAGTTCTTC. It specifies CASSLSTGTGGGESYNEQFF.

The V call is TRBV13, the J call TRBJ2-5; 12 nucleotides agree with TRBD2. The germline V gene encodes CDR1 PRHDT and CDR2 FYEKMQ (reference sequence). CDR3 length: 15 residues. Losses at the gene ends were 5 bases for V and 5 bases for J; bases not matched to a gene: 6. CDR3 in amino acids: CASSISGTSGETQYF. The CDR3 DNA is TGTGCCAGCAGCATTTCCGGGACTAGCGGGGAGACCCAGTACTTC.

With regard to this clone: Without the conserved terminal phenylalanine or tryptophan, this CDR3 likely stems from a read error. The V and J genes are TRBV9 and TRBJ1-2; D call uncertain. CDR1 and CDR2 (germline): SGDLS, YYNGEE. This CDR3 region has 14 residues. Trimming pared 5 bases from V and 0 bases from J, leaving 11 bases between. The CDR3 sequence: CASSLVETNYGYTS. The CDR3 DNA reads TGTGCCAGCAGTTTAGTCGAGACTAACTATGGCTACACCTCC.

In its sample, this clone was seen a few times. The V gene is TRBV27, the J gene TRBJ1-5; D is undetermined. Trimming pared 8 bases from V and 3 bases from J, leaving 5 bases between. The CDR3 totals 11 residues. The germline V gene has CDR1 MNHEY and CDR2 SMNVEV (reference sequence). The CDR3 protein is CASGFNQPQHF. The CDR3 nucleotides read TGTGCCAGCGGGTTCAATCAGCCCCAGCATTTT.

The chain carries TRBV7-2 and TRBJ2-6; D unresolved. Germline CDR1 is SGHTA and CDR2 is FQGNSA. V gave up 5 bases and J gave up 0 bases, with 5 bases separating them. This CDR3 has 14 residues. This chain's CDR3 is CASSQSSGANVLTF. In DNA form, the CDR3 reads TGTGCCAGCAGCCAGAGCTCTGGGGCCAACGTCCTGACTTTC.

This clone was counted a single time. The rearrangement links TRBV18 to TRBJ2-3; D uncertain. This CDR3 contains 12 residues. The ends were cut back, 4 bases at V and 5 bases at J, with 7 bases in the middle. Germline loops: CDR1 KGHSH, CDR2 LQKENI. This chain's CDR3 is CASSLSRDTQYF. CDR3 in DNA: TGTGCCAGCTCACTTAGTCGAGATACGCAGTATTTT.

The rearrangement links TRBV4-2 to TRBJ2-3, with TRBD2 matching 12 bases. Germline CDR1 and CDR2: LGHNA and YNFKEQ. V shed 0 bases and J 4 bases; nucleotides not matched to a gene: 5. The CDR3 consists of 17 residues. CDR3 sequence: CASSQESPSGRADTQYF. The CDR3 nucleotides are TGTGCCAGCAGCCAAGAATCCCCTAGCGGGAGGGCAGATACGCAGTATTTT.

The chain uses TRBV9 and TRBJ2-7, with D unresolved. The CDR3 length is 14 residues. Trimming took 0 bases from V and 2 from J, leaving 9 bases between them. Germline CDR1 is SGDLS and CDR2 is YYNGEE. The CDR3 DNA follows: TGTGCCAGCAGCGTAGCCCCGACCCCCTACGAGCAGTACTTC. Translated: CASSVAPTPYEQYF. Full variable domain (remainder filled in from reference TRBV9 and TRBJ2-7): DSGVTQTPKHLITATGQRVTLRCSPRSGDLSVYWYQQSLDQGLQFLIQYYNGEERAKGNILERFSAQQFPDLHSELNLSSLELGDSALYFCASSVAPTPYEQYFGPGTRLTVT.

The gene calls are TRBV13 and TRBJ2-5; TRBD1 might be the D (5 bases). TRBJ2-7 explains the end of the DNA better; the J call may be wrong. This CDR3 contains 12 residues. CDR1 is PRHDT and CDR2 is FYEKMQ in the germline V gene (reference sequence). CDR3: CASSLRGNEQYF. CDR3 nucleotide sequence: TGTGCCAGCAGCTTAAGGGGAAACGAGCAGTACTTC.

The chain has TRBV7-6 and TRBJ2-2, with D tentatively TRBD1 or TRBD2 (5 bases each). With 1 base removed from V and 6 bases from J, the gap between germline ends came to 6 bases. CDR1 and CDR2 (germline): SGHVS, FNYEAQ. The CDR3 has 13 residues. The CDR3 region is CASSLGGAGELFF. The CDR3 DNA is TGTGCCAGCAGCTTAGGAGGGGCCGGGGAGCTGTTTTTT.

CDR3 region: CASSQGTSPTDTQYF. Here the CDR3 DNA reads TGCGCCAGCAGCCAGGGGACTAGCCCCACAGATACGCAGTATTTT. The V gene is TRBV4-3, the J gene TRBJ2-3, with 9 bases lining up with TRBD2. This CDR3 has 15 amino acids. Germline CDR1 reads LGHNA; CDR2 reads YSLEER. Unmatched junction bases numbered 3, after V lost 3 bases and J lost 2 bases.

This CDR3 is CASSVGRGGDNEQFF. The CDR3 nucleotides read TGTGCCAGCAGCGTAGGGCGGGGGGGTGATAATGAGCAGTTCTTC. The chain employs TRBV9 and TRBJ2-1; the match to TRBD2 covers 9 bases. Trimming took 0 bases from V and 7 from J; bases not matched to a gene: 5. The CDR3 is 15 residues long. Germline loops: CDR1 SGDLS, CDR2 YYNGEE.

The chain couples TRBV6-1 to TRBJ1-6; the match to TRBD1 covers 9 bases. In germline, CDR1 is MNHNS, CDR2 SASEGT. Germline trimming cut 10 bases from V and 5 bases from J; bases unmatched to any gene: 9. This CDR3 has 15 residues. The CDR3 DNA sequence: TGTGCCACCATGTCCAGGGACAGGGATAATTCACCCCTCCACTTT. Protein product: CATMSRDRDNSPLHF.

The genes are TRBV4-1 and TRBJ2-1, with TRBD2 matching over 16 bases. The trim removed 4 bases at V and 8 bases at J, leaving 8 bases unmatched. The germline gives CDR1 MGHRA, CDR2 YSYEKL. There are 17 residues in the CDR3. CDR3 in DNA: TGCGCCAGCAGCCTTACACCCGGGACTAGCGGGAGGGATGAGCAGTTCTTC. As protein: CASSLTPGTSGRDEQFF.

CDR3 in amino acids: CASSQDGQGADLNYGYTF. The CDR3 DNA sequence: TGCGCCAGCAGCCAAGATGGACAGGGGGCGGATCTAAACTATGGCTACACCTTC. This chain connects TRBV4-3 to TRBJ1-2; 11 positions match TRBD1. Trimming at V came to 0 bases and at J to 2 bases, leaving 8 bases not matched to a gene. CDR3 length: 18 amino acids. Germline V lookup: CDR1 LGHNA, CDR2 YSLEER.

The V and J genes are TRBV6-1 and TRBJ1-1; 7 nucleotides align to TRBD1. The CDR3 runs to 14 residues. Losses at the gene ends were 6 bases for V and 1 base for J; bases not matched to a gene: 5. Germline V CDR1 and CDR2: MNHNS, SASEGT. The DNA of the CDR3 is TGTGCCAGCAGCCCAGGGGGTGCGAACACTGAAGCTTTCTTT. It encodes CASSPGGANTEAFF.

This sequence joins TRBV6-1 and TRBJ2-1; 9 bases map to TRBD2. The CDR3 length is 18 residues. Germline CDR1 is MNHNS and CDR2 is SASEGT. The trim removed 1 base at V and 5 bases at J, leaving 12 bases unmatched. CDR3 amino acids: CASSEDPSWREGDNEQFF. Here the CDR3 DNA reads TGTGCCAGCAGTGAAGACCCTTCTTGGCGGGAGGGCGACAATGAGCAGTTCTTC.

V is TRBV7-9 and J is TRBJ1-1; D call uncertain. Germline CDR1 SEHNR, CDR2 FQNEAQ (reference sequence). This CDR3 has 17 amino acids. V was trimmed by 4 bases and J by 0 bases, leaving 18 bases between them. Written as DNA, the CDR3 is TGTGCCAGCAGCTACCCCGGACTGGCAGAGGTGAACACTGAAGCTTTCTTT. Residues: CASSYPGLAEVNTEAFF.

This clone appeared a single time. The V gene is TRBV6-6, the J gene TRBJ2-2; possibly TRBD1 for D (6 bases). V shed 7 bases and J shed 1 base, with 16 bases lying between them. The germline CDR1 and CDR2 sequences are MNHNY and SVGAGI (reference sequence). The CDR3 has 16 residues. CDR3 in amino acids: CASTLTPGQNTGELFF. The CDR3 coding sequence is TGTGCCAGCACCCTCACACCGGGACAGAACACCGGGGAGCTGTTTTTT.

J is TRBJ2-3 and V is TRBV28; 11 nucleotides match TRBD2. V shed 4 bases, J shed 0 bases, and the junction held 3 bases outside the gene matches. Germline V CDR1 and CDR2: MDHEN, SYDVKM. The CDR3 contains 16 residues. The CDR3 here is CASSSLAGGSTDTQYF. The CDR3 region has the DNA TGTGCCAGCAGTTCCCTAGCGGGAGGAAGCACAGATACGCAGTATTTT. Supplemented by reference TRBV28 and TRBJ2-3, the full variable domain reads DVKVTQSSRYLVKRTGEKVFLECVQDMDHENMFWYRQDPGLGLRLIYFSYDVKMKEKGDIPEGYSVSREKKERFSLILESASTNQTSMYLCASSSLAGGSTDTQYFGPGTRLTVL.